Listed here are 24 T cell receptor beta chains from one sample, sequenced in a study of cytomegalovirus exposure and HLA in healthy donors. The PCR ran on 60 Vbeta and 13 Jbeta primers. Libraries were prepared by immunoSEQ multiplex PCR; TCRdb keeps only in-frame clonotypes and omits some of them. The sample holds about 130,000 clones, 65% to 85% seen once. The material sequenced was PBMCs. These receptors all come from a woman aged 18-30 years in good health and CMV-seronegative.

The CDR3 loop is CATSRDRVAGDEQFF. In nucleotides, the CDR3 is TGTGCCACCAGCAGAGATAGAGTAGCGGGAGATGAGCAGTTCTTC. The V call is TRBV15, the J call TRBJ2-1; 9 bases line up with TRBD2. Germline V lookup: CDR1 LNHNV, CDR2 YYDKDF (reference sequence). The CDR3 sequence is 15 residues long. V lost 0 bases and J lost 8; bases outside the gene matches: 5.

J is TRBJ2-7 and V is TRBV5-1; 8 bases are a match to TRBD1. The CDR3 runs 13 residues. The ends lost 3 bases at V and 6 bases at J; junction bases unmatched: 5. The germline V gene has CDR1 SGHRS and CDR2 YFSETQ. The CDR3 DNA sequence: TGCGCCAGCAGCTCTCCCGGACAGGGCGAGCAGTACTTC. This sequence encodes CASSSPGQGEQYF.

CDR3 region: CASGLAAKDRPNTGELFF. In nucleotides, the CDR3 is TGTGCTAGTGGTTTGGCCGCTAAGGACAGGCCGAACACCGGGGAGCTGTTTTTT. The chain is built from TRBV12-5 and TRBJ2-2; 7 bases line up with TRBD1. Germline V gene sequence: CDR1 LGHNT, CDR2 FRNRAP. This CDR3 contains 18 residues. The junction had 8 bases not matched to a gene; V was cut back by 1 base and J by 0 bases.

This chain joins TRBV21-1 and TRBJ2-4; TRBD1, as called in the table, went unchecked against the DNA. TRBV21-1 is a recognized pseudogene. This CDR3 has 15 residues. In DNA, the CDR3 is TGTGCCAGCAGCAAAGGAGACAGAACCAAAAACATTCAGTACTTC. It specifies CASSKGDRTKNIQYF.

The V and J genes are TRBV5-4 and TRBJ1-2; 10 nucleotides align to TRBD1. J lost 1 base, V lost 4 bases, and 7 bases had no gene match. Germline CDR1 is SGHNT and CDR2 is YYREEE (reference sequence). This CDR3 region has 16 residues. The CDR3 region is CASSLTGGRDNYGYTF. The CDR3 coding sequence is TGTGCCAGCAGCCTGACAGGGGGCAGGGATAACTATGGCTACACCTTC.

V and J are TRBV30 and TRBJ2-1; the D gene is possibly TRBD2 (5 bases). There are 14 residues in the CDR3. Germline values: CDR1 GTSNPN, CDR2 SVGIG (reference sequence). The V end was cut by 0 bases, the J end by 9 bases, with 15 bases between. The CDR3 protein is CAWSVLLGMSEQFF. CDR3 bases: TGTGCCTGGAGTGTCCTTCTCGGGATGTCTGAGCAGTTCTTC.

The chain combines TRBV7-9 with TRBJ2-3; no definite D call. The V and J ends lost 4 bases and 2 bases respectively, with 10 bases between them. CDR1 and CDR2 (germline): SEHNR, FQNEAQ (reference sequence). This CDR3 is 14 amino acids long. The chain's CDR3 is CASSSFSPTDTQYF. The CDR3 region has the DNA TGTGCCAGCAGCTCGTTCTCCCCCACAGATACGCAGTATTTT.

This chain links TRBV18 with TRBJ2-7; 11 nucleotides align to TRBD2. After removal of 6 bases from V and 1 base from J, the junction contained 5 bases not matched to a gene. The germline V gene encodes CDR1 KGHSH and CDR2 LQKENI. The CDR3 extends over 15 amino acids. The chain's CDR3 is CASSPGLAGSYEQYF. CDR3 coding DNA: TGTGCCAGCTCGCCAGGACTAGCGGGTTCCTACGAGCAGTACTTC. Variable domain in full (rest from reference TRBV18 and TRBJ2-7): NAGVMQNPRHLVRRRGQEARLRCSPMKGHSHVYWYRQLPEEGLKFMVYLQKENIIDESGMPKERFSAEFPKEGPSILRIQQVVRGDSAAYFCASSPGLAGSYEQYFGPGTRLTVT.

This chain uses TRBV25-1 with TRBJ2-7; 8 bases agree with TRBD1. Germline assignment: CDR1 MGHDK and CDR2 SYGVNS. The CDR3 is made up of 14 amino acids. The V segment lost 6 bases and the J segment 4 bases; nucleotides outside the gene matches: 8. CDR3 sequence reads: CASSTGTGLYEQYF. DNA of the CDR3: TGTGCCAGCAGCACCGGGACAGGTTTATACGAGCAGTACTTC.

V and J are TRBV4-2 and TRBJ1-2; possibly TRBD1 for D (6 bases). Between the trimmed V and J ends, which lost 2 bases and 3 bases, there was a span of 13 bases. Germline assignment: CDR1 LGHNA and CDR2 YNFKEQ. The CDR3 runs to 15 residues. The CDR3 DNA follows: TGTGCCAGCAGCCAAAGTCCCAACAGGGACTATGGCTACACCTTC. Protein product: CASSQSPNRDYGYTF.

The V and J genes are TRBV6-4 and TRBJ2-7; D is uncertain. V was clipped by 5 bases and J by 2 bases, with 10 bases between them. From germline, CDR1 is MRHNA and CDR2 SNTAGT. The CDR3 totals 13 residues. The chain's CDR3 is CASSSEQPYEQYF. DNA of the CDR3: TGTGCCAGCAGTTCGGAACAGCCCTACGAGCAGTACTTC.

This clone appeared once. The chain carries TRBV7-2 and TRBJ2-7; D might be TRBD2 (5 bases). This CDR3 region has 15 residues. Trimming cost V 2 bases and J 0 bases, with 11 bases left between them. CDR1 and CDR2 from the germline V gene are SGHTA and FQGNSA. The DNA for the CDR3 is TGTGCCAGCAGCTTAACGACGGGAACCTCCTACGAGCAGTACTTC. This codes for CASSLTTGTSYEQYF. The complete variable domain, with remaining parts taken from reference TRBV7-2 and TRBJ2-7, reads GAGVSQSPSNKVTEKGKDVELRCDPISGHTALYWYRQSLGQGLEFLIYFQGNSAPDKSGLPSDRFSAERTGGSVSTLTIQRTQQEDSAVYLCASSLTTGTSYEQYFGPGTRLTVT.

This chain joins TRBV30 and TRBJ2-7, with 8 bases matching TRBD1. CDR3 size: 14 residues. Germline V lookup: CDR1 GTSNPN, CDR2 SVGIG (reference sequence). The V gene end was trimmed by 0 bases and the J gene end by 2 bases; junction bases not matched to a gene: 3. In nucleotides, the CDR3 is TGTGCCTGGAGTGTACAGGGGGGTCCCTACGAGCAGTACTTC. Protein: CAWSVQGGPYEQYF.

This clone was seen a handful of times. This rearrangement joins TRBV2 to TRBJ1-3; D is unclear. V was pared by 7 bases and J by 1 base, with 8 bases between. Germline lookup yields CDR1 SNHLY and CDR2 FYNNEI. The CDR3 has 13 residues. DNA of the CDR3: TGTGCCAGCAAATCCCCGTCTGGAAACACCATATATTTT. Its translation: CASKSPSGNTIYF.

The chain joins TRBV5-1 to TRBJ2-3, with 10 bases lining up with TRBD2. CDR3 length equals 16 residues. Unmatched junction bases numbered 7, after V lost 2 bases and J lost 4 bases. Germline V lookup: CDR1 SGHRS, CDR2 YFSETQ. The CDR3 DNA is TGCGCCAGCAGCTTAAAGCGGGGGGGAGGTCCAGATACGCAGTATTTT. The encoded protein is CASSLKRGGGPDTQYF.

This rearrangement joins TRBV25-1 to TRBJ1-1; TRBD1 is a possible D gene (5 bases). V lost 4 bases, J lost 8 bases, and 8 bases lay in between. CDR3 length: 11 amino acids. CDR1 and CDR2 (germline): MGHDK, SYGVNS. CDR3 protein: CASSVPGEAFF. The CDR3 DNA reads as TGTGCCAGCAGTGTCCCAGGGGAAGCTTTCTTT.

This clone was counted once. V is TRBV5-1 and J is TRBJ1-2, with 7 bases that match TRBD1. The V and J ends lost 4 bases and 3 bases, in that order; junction bases with no gene match: 3. The CDR3 runs 13 residues. The germline V gene has CDR1 SGHRS and CDR2 YFSETQ. The CDR3 coding sequence is TGCGCCAGCAGCACCGGGACAGACTATGGCTACACCTTC. Residues: CASSTGTDYGYTF.

CDR3 DNA: TGTGCCAGCAGTTACGTCCGGGACAGCTATGGCTACACCTTC. Protein sequence: CASSYVRDSYGYTF. The rearrangement links TRBV6-5 to TRBJ1-2; 7 positions match TRBD1. The CDR3 is 14 amino acids. J gave up 4 bases and V 2 bases, and 4 bases lay outside the gene matches. Germline V gives CDR1 MNHEY, CDR2 SVGAGI.

V gene TRBV5-6 combines with J gene TRBJ2-1; TRBD2 might be the D (5 bases). CDR1 SGHDT and CDR2 YYEEEE come from the germline V gene. Trimming shortened V by 4 bases and J by 7 bases, and 21 bases separated the two germline ends. The CDR3 is made up of 16 amino acids. The CDR3 DNA sequence: TGTGCCAGCAGCGCCTATACCGGACTCAAAGGGAATGAGCAGTTCTTC. Translation: CASSAYTGLKGNEQFF.

The V call is TRBV4-2, the J call TRBJ1-1; D may be TRBD1 (6 bases). Between the trimmed V and J ends, which lost 4 bases and 5 bases, there was a span of 29 bases. The CDR3 contains 19 residues. Germline V CDR1 and CDR2: LGHNA, YNFKEQ. The chain's CDR3 is CASSPGSHFKGGWGTEAFF. CDR3 sequence (DNA): TGTGCCAGCAGCCCTGGGTCTCATTTCAAGGGGGGGTGGGGAACTGAAGCTTTCTTT.

This rearrangement joins TRBV5-4 to TRBJ1-4; perhaps TRBD1 as D (6 bases). This CDR3 is 14 amino acids long. V was pared by 3 bases and J by 8 bases, with 14 bases between. The germline V gene encodes CDR1 SGHNT and CDR2 YYREEE (reference sequence). Here the CDR3 DNA reads TGTGCCAGCAGCTCATCAGGGGAGGGAGAAAAACTGTTTTTT. Its translation is CASSSSGEGEKLFF.

The V call is TRBV11-2, the J call TRBJ2-7; 8 bases are a match to TRBD2. This CDR3 region has 16 residues. V shed 7 bases and J 7 bases; nucleotides not matched to a gene: 18. The germline gives CDR1 SGHAT, CDR2 FQNNGV. The CDR3 sequence: CASTRFGFAGGGEQYF. The DNA of the CDR3 is TGTGCCAGCACCAGGTTTGGTTTTGCGGGAGGCGGGGAGCAGTACTTC.

The rearrangement joins TRBV15 to TRBJ1-1, with 8 positions matching TRBD1. CDR3 length: 16 amino acids. V dropped 3 bases and J dropped 5; count of bases not matched to a gene: 11. In germline, CDR1 is LNHNV, CDR2 YYDKDF (reference sequence). The chain's CDR3 is CATSRPRGQVGTEAFF. Written as DNA, the CDR3 is TGTGCCACCAGCAGGCCCCGGGGACAGGTGGGGACTGAAGCTTTCTTT.

The chain couples TRBV2 to TRBJ1-1; 7 bases are a match to TRBD1. CDR1 and CDR2 from the germline V gene are SNHLY and FYNNEI. The CDR3 has 15 amino acids. After removal of 6 bases from V and 3 bases from J, the junction contained 10 bases not matched to a gene. Here the CDR3 DNA reads TGTGCCAGCAGGGGACGACAGGGACGGGACACTGAAGCTTTCTTT. As protein: CASRGRQGRDTEAFF.